The 2 T cell receptor beta chains in this list originate from one sample, sequenced in a study of blood T cells in healthy people across ages. Primers used in a second PCR of roughly 7 to 12 cycles were a sample-barcoded 5' primer and a J-beta primer mix. In TCRdb, the 5' RACE reads were re-called with MiXCR into one record per CDR3 protein. The sample holds under 700,000 distinct CDR3 sequences, around 24% seen once. This same sample was also part of a study on T cells of mothers and their children.

The sample taken for sequencing was blood. These receptors all come from a boy aged 5 to 17 in good health.

This clonotype was observed many times. The V and J genes are TRBV29-1 and TRBJ2-5; TRBD2 is a possible D gene (6 bases). V was shortened by 4 bases and J by 2 bases, with 20 bases between the two germline ends. This CDR3 region has 16 residues. Germline CDR1 is SQVTM and CDR2 is ANQGSEA. The CDR3 is CSVGPQSYGGQETQYF. In DNA form, the CDR3 reads TGCAGCGTTGGGCCACAATCGTACGGGGGACAAGAGACCCAGTACTTC.

This clonotype was observed a handful of times. V and J are TRBV12-3 or TRBV12-4 and TRBJ2-5, with 10 bases matching TRBD1. Trimming removed 5 bases from V and 2 bases from J; junction bases left unmatched: 5. The CDR3 extends over 15 amino acids. The CDR3 DNA sequence: TGTGCCAGCAGTCTAAGGACAGGGGGGCAAGAGACCCAGTACTTC. Translating gives CASSLRTGGQETQYF.